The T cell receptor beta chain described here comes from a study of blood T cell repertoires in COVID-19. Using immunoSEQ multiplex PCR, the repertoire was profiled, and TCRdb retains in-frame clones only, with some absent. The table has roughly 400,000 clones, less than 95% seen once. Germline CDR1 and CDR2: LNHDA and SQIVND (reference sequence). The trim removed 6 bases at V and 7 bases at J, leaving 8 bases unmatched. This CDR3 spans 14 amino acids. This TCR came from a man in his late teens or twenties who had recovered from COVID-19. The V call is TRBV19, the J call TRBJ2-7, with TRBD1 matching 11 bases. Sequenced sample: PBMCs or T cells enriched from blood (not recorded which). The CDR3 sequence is CASRKGQGDFEQYF. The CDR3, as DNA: TGTGCCAGTAGGAAGGGACAGGGGGATTTTGAGCAGTACTTC. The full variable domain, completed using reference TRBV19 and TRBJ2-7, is DGGITQSPKYLFRKEGQNVTLSCEQNLNHDAMYWYRQDPGQGLRLIYYSQIVNDFQKGDIAEGYSVSREKKESFPLTVTSAQKNPTAFYLCASRKGQGDFEQYFGPGTRLTVT.